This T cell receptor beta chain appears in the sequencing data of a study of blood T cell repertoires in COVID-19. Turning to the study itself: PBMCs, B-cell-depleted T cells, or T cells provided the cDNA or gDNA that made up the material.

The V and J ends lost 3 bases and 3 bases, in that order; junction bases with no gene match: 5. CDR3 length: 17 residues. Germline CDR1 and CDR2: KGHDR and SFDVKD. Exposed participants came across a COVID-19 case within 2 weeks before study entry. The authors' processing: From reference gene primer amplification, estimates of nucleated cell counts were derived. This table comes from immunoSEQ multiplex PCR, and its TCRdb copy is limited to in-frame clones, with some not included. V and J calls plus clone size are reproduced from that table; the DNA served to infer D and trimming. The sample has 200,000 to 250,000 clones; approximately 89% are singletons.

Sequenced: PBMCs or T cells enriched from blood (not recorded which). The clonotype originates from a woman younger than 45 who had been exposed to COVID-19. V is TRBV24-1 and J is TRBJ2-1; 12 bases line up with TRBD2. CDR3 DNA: TGTGCCACCAGTGATCCCCGGACTAGCGGGGTCTACAATGAGCAGTTCTTC. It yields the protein CATSDPRTSGVYNEQFF.